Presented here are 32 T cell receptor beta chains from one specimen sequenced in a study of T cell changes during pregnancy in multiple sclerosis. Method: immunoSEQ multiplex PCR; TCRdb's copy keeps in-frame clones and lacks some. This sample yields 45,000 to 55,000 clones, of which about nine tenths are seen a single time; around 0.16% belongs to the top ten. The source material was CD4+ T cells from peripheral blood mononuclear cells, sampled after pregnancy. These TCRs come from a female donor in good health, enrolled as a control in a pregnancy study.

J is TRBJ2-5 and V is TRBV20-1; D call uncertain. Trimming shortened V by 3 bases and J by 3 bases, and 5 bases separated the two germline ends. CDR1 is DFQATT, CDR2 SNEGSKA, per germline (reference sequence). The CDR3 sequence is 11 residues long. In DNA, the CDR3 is TGCAGTGCTAGGCAGAAAGAGACCCAGTACTTC. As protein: CSARQKETQYF.

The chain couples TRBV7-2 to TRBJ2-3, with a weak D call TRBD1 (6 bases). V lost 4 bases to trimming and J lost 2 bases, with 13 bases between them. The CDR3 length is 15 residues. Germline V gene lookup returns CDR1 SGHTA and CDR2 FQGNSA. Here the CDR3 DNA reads TGTGCCAGCAGCTCCCAGACAGGCCCCACAGATACGCAGTATTTT. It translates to CASSSQTGPTDTQYF.

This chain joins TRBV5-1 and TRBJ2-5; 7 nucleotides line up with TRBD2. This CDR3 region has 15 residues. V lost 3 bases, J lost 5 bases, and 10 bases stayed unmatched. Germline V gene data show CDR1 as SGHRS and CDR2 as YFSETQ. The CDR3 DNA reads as TGCGCCAGCAGCTCGCGATCGGGGCGGGGGGAGACCCAGTACTTC. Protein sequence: CASSSRSGRGETQYF.

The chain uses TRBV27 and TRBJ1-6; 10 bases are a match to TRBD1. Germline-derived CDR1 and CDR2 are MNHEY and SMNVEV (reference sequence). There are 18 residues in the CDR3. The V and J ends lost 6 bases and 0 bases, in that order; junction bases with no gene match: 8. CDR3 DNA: TGTGCCAGCAGAAGGGACAGGGGACCAAGCTCCTATAATTCACCCCTCCACTTT. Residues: CASRRDRGPSSYNSPLHF.

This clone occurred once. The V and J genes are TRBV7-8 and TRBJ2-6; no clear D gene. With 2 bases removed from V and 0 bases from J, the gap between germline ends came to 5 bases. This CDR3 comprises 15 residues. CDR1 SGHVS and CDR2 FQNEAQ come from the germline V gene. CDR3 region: CASSLTVSGANVLTF. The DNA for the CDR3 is TGTGCCAGCAGCTTAACAGTCTCTGGGGCCAACGTCCTGACTTTC.

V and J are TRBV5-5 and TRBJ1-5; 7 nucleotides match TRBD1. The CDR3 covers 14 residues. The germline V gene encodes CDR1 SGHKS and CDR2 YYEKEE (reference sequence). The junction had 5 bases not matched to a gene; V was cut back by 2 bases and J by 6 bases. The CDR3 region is CASSFFPGGQPQHF. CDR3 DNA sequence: TGTGCCAGCAGCTTCTTTCCAGGGGGTCAGCCCCAGCATTTT.

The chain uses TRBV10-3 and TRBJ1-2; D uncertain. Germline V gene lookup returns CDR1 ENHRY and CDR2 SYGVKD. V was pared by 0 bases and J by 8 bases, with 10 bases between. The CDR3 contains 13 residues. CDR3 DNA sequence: TGTGCCATCAGTGAGTCTAACCGCGAGGGCTACACCTTC. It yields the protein CAISESNREGYTF.

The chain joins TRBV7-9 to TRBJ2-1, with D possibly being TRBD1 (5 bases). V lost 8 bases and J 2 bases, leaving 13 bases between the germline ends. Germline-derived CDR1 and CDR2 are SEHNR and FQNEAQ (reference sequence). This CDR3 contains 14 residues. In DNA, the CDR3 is TGTGCCAGCCTTATCCAGGGTACCTACAATGAGCAGTTCTTC. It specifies CASLIQGTYNEQFF. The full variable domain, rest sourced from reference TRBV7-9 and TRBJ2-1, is DTGVSQNPRHKITKRGQNVTFRCDPISEHNRLYWYRQTLGQGPEFLTYFQNEAQLEKSRLLSDRFSAERPKGSFSTLEIQRTEQGDSAMYLCASLIQGTYNEQFFGPGTRLTVL.

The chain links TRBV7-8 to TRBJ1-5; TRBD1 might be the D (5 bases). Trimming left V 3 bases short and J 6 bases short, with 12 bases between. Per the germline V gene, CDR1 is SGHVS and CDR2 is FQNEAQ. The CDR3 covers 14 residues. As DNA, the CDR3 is TGTGCCAGCAGCTTGGGTCAGGGCGGTCAGCCCCAGCATTTT. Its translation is CASSLGQGGQPQHF.

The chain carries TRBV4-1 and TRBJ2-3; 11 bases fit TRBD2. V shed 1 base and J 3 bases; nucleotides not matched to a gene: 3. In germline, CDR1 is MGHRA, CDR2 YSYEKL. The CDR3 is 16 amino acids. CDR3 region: CASSQAGTSGTDTQYF. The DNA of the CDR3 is TGCGCCAGCAGCCAAGCCGGGACTAGCGGTACAGATACGCAGTATTTT.

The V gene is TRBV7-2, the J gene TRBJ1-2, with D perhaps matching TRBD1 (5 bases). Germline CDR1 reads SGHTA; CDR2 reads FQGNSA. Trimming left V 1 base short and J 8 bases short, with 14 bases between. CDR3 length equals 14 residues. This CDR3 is CASSLGRDLYGYTF. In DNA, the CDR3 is TGTGCCAGCAGCTTAGGGCGGGACTTATACGGCTACACCTTC.

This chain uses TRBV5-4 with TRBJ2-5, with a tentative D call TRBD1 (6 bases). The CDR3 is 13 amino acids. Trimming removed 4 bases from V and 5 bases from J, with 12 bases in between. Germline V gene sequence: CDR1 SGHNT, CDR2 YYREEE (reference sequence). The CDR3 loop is CASSPRTVETQYF. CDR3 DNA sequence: TGTGCCAGCAGCCCCCGGACAGTCGAGACCCAGTACTTC. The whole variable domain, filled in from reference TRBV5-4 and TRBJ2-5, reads ETGVTQSPTHLIKTRGQQVTLRCSSQSGHNTVSWYQQALGQGPQFIFQYYREEENGRGNFPPRFSGLQFPNYSSELNVNALELDDSALYLCASSPRTVETQYFGPGTRLLVL.

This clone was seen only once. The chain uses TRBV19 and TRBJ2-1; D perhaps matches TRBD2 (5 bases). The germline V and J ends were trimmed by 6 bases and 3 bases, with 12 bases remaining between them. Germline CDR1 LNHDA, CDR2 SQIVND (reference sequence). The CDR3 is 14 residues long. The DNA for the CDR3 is TGTGCCAGTAGCAGCATTGGGAGCTACAATGAGCAGTTCTTC. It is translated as CASSSIGSYNEQFF.

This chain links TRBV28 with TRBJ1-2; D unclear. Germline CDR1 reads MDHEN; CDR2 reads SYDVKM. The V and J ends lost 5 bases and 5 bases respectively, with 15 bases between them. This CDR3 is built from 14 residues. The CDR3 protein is CASSLRAVPYGYTF. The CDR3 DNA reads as TGTGCCAGCAGTCTGAGAGCGGTGCCTTATGGCTACACCTTC.

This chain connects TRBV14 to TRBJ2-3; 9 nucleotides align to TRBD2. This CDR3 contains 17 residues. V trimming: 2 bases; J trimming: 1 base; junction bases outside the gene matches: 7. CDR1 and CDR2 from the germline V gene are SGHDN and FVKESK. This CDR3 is CASSQLTGLARTDTQYF. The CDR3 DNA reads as TGTGCCAGCAGCCAATTGACGGGACTAGCTCGCACAGATACGCAGTATTTT.

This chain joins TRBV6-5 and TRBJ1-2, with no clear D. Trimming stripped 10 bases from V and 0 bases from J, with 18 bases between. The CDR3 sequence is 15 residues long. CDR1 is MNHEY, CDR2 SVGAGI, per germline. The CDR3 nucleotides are TGTGCCACAAGTGCTATTGAGGCGGCTAACTATGGCTACACCTTC. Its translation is CATSAIEAANYGYTF.

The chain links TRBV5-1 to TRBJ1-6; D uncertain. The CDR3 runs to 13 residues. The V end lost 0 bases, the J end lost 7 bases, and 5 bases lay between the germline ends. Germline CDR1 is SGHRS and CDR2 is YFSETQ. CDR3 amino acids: CASSLVENSPLHF. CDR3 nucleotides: TGCGCCAGCAGCTTGGTGGAGAATTCACCCCTCCACTTT.

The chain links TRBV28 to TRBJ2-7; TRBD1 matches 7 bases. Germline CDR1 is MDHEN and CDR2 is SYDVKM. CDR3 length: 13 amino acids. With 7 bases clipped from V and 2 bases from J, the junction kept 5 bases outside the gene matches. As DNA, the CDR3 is TGTGCCAGCACCAACGACAGGGCCTACGAGCAGTACTTC. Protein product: CASTNDRAYEQYF.

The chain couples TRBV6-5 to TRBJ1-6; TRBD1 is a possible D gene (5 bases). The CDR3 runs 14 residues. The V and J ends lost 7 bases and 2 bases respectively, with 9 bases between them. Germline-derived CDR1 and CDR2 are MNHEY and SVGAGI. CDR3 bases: TGTGCCAGCAAGGAGGGGACCTATAATTCACCCCTCCACTTT. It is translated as CASKEGTYNSPLHF.

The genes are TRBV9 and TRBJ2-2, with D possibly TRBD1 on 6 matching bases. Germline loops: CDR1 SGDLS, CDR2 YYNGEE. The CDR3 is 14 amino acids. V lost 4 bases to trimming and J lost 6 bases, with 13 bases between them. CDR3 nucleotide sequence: TGTGCCAGCAGCTCCGTAGGACAGTCCGGGGAGCTGTTTTTT. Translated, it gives CASSSVGQSGELFF. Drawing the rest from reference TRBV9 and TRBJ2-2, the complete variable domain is DSGVTQTPKHLITATGQRVTLRCSPRSGDLSVYWYQQSLDQGLQFLIQYYNGEERAKGNILERFSAQQFPDLHSELNLSSLELGDSALYFCASSSVGQSGELFFGEGSRLTVL.

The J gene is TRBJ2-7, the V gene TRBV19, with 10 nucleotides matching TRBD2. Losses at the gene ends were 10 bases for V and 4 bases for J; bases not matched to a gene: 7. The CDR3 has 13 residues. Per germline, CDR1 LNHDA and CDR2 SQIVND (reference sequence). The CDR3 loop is CATQAGGRYEQYF. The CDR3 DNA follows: TGTGCCACCCAAGCGGGGGGGCGTTACGAGCAGTACTTC.

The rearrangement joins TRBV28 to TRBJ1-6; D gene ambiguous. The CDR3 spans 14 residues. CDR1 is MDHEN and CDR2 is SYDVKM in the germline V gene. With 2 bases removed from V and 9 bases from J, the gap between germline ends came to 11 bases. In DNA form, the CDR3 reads TGTGCCAGCAGTTTAGCCGTAGGAGGTTCACCCCTCCACTTT. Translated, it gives CASSLAVGGSPLHF.

The CDR3 coding sequence is TGTGCCAGCAGCTTACTTTGGAGCGGGGCTTACAATGAGCAGTTCTTC. Translated: CASSLLWSGAYNEQFF. This sequence joins TRBV13 and TRBJ2-1, with 7 bases lining up with TRBD2. The germline V gene encodes CDR1 PRHDT and CDR2 FYEKMQ (reference sequence). The junction had 8 bases not matched to a gene; V was cut back by 2 bases and J by 4 bases. The CDR3 sequence is 16 residues long. The entire variable domain, with the rest obtained from reference TRBV13 and TRBJ2-1, is as follows: AAGVIQSPRHLIKEKRETATLKCYPIPRHDTVYWYQQGPGQDPQFLISFYEKMQSDKGSIPDRFSAQQFSDYHSELNMSSLELGDSALYFCASSLLWSGAYNEQFFGPGTRLTVL.

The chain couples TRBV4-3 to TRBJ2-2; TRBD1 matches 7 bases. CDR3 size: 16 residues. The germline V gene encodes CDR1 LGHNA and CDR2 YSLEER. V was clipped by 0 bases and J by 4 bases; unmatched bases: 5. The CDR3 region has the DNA TGCGCCAGCAGCCAAGATCCGGCAGGGGGCACCGGGGAGCTGTTTTTT. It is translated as CASSQDPAGGTGELFF.

DNA of the CDR3: TGTGCCAGCAGCTTAGGACTAGCGGAACAAGAGACCCAGTACTTC. Translating gives CASSLGLAEQETQYF. The rearrangement uses TRBV5-8 and TRBJ2-5, with 10 positions matching TRBD2. Germline CDR1 is SGHTS and CDR2 is YDEGEE. V shed 2 bases and J 2 bases; nucleotides not matched to a gene: 3. The CDR3 loop spans 15 amino acids.

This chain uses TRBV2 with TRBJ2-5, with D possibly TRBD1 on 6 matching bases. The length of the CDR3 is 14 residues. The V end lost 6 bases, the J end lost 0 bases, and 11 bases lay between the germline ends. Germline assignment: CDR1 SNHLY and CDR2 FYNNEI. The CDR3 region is CASRDSPYQETQYF. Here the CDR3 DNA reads TGTGCCAGCAGGGACAGCCCGTACCAAGAGACCCAGTACTTC.

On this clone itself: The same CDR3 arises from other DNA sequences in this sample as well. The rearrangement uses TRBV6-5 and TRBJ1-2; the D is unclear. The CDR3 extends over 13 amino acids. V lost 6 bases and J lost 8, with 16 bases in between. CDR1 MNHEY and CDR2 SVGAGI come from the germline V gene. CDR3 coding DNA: TGTGCCAGCAGCGTGTCGGAACTGAGGGGCTACACCTTC. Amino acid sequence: CASSVSELRGYTF.

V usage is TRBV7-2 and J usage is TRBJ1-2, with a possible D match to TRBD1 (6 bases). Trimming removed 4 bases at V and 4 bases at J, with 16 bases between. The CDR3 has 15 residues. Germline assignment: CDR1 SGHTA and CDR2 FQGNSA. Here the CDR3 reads CASSYPMTGPYGYTF. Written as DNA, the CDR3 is TGTGCCAGCAGCTACCCAATGACAGGTCCCTATGGCTACACCTTC.

The CDR3 DNA is TGTGCCAGCAGCCTCTCTTCTAGCGGGGGCACAGATACGCAGTATTTT. This translates into CASSLSSSGGTDTQYF. The rearrangement joins TRBV5-5 to TRBJ2-3; 9 nucleotides match TRBD2. The V gene's germline CDR1 is SGHKS and CDR2 YYEKEE (reference sequence). V lost 4 bases to trimming and J lost 1 base; unmatched junction nucleotides: 7. The length of the CDR3 is 16 residues.

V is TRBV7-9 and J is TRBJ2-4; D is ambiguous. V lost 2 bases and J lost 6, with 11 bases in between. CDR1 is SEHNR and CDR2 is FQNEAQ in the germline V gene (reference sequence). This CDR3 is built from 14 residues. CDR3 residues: CASSLLGVGNIQYF. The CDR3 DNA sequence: TGTGCCAGCAGCTTACTAGGAGTTGGAAACATTCAGTACTTC.

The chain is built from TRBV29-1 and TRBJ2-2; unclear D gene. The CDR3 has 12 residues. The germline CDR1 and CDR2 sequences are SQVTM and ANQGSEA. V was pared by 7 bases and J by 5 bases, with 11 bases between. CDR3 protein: CSGSQLTGELFF. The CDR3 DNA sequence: TGCAGCGGTTCTCAGTTAACCGGGGAGCTGTTTTTT.

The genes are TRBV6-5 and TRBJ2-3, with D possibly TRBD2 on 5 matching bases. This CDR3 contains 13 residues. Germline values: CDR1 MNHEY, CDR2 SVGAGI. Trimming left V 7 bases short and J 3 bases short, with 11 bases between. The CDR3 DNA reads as TGTGCCAGCAAGAGGACTGGAACAGATACGCAGTATTTT. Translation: CASKRTGTDTQYF.